This T cell receptor beta chain was profiled in a study of cytomegalovirus exposure and HLA in healthy donors. Study-wide points: When analyzed later, a missense DCLRE1C variant was found to be linked to TCR beta V- and J-gene trimming. Roughly even sequencing depth across donors was the assumption behind the presence/absence analyses. Earlier findings revealed that most TCR beta V segments proved productive either about 87% or about 30% of the time.

The CDR3 runs to 15 residues. The junction had 12 bases not matched to a gene; V was cut back by 10 bases and J by 7 bases. Per the germline V gene, CDR1 is MDHEN and CDR2 is SYDVKM. Worth noting for this clone: Antigen specificity is unknown.

PCR involved 60 Vbeta and 13 Jbeta primers. Original analysis: Tens of millions of unique TCR beta chains, 10 million to 14 million shared, were counted in a later analysis. The repertoire was sequenced with immunoSEQ multiplex PCR; TCRdb's copy has only in-frame clones and lacks some. V and J calls and clone size come straight from that table; D and trimming were deduced from the DNA. The sample consists of 110,000 or so clones, 82% of them appearing once. This sequence joins TRBV28 and TRBJ2-1; 11 bases agree with TRBD2. Sequences were obtained from PBMCs. This receptor was taken from a woman aged 18-29 years in good health and CMV-seronegative. CDR3 sequence (DNA): TGTGCCATTCGTGTGGGGGGACTAGCGGCTAATGAGCAGTTCTTC. This translates into CAIRVGGLAANEQFF.